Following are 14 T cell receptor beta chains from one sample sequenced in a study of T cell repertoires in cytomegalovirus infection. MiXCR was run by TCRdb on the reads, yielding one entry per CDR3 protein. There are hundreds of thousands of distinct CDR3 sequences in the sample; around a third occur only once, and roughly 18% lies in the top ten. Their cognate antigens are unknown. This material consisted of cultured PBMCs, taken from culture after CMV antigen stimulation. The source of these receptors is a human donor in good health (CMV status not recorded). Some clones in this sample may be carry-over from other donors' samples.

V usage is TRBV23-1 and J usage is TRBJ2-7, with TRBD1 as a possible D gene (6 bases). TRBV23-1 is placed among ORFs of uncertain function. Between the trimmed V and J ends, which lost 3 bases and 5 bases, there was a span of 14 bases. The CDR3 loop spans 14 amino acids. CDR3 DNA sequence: TGCGCCAGCAGTCACGGGACATCCCAAGACGAGCAGTACTTC. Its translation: CASSHGTSQDEQYF.

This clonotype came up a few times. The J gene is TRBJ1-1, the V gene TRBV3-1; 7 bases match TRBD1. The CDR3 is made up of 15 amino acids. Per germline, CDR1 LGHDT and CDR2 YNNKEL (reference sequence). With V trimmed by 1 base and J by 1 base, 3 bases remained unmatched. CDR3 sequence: CASSQARQGNTEAFF. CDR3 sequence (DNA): TGTGCCAGCAGCCAAGCCCGACAGGGGAACACTGAAGCTTTCTTT.

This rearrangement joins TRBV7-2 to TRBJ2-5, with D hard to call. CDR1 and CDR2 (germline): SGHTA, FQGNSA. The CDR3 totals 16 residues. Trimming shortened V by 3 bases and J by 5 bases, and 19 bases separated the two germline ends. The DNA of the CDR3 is TGTGCCAGCAGCTTCGGAATTGGAGCCCTGAGGGAGACCCAGTACTTC. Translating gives CASSFGIGALRETQYF. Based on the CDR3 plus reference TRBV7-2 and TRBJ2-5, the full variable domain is GAGVSQSPSNKVTEKGKDVELRCDPISGHTALYWYRQSLGQGLEFLIYFQGNSAPDKSGLPSDRFSAERTGGSVSTLTIQRTQQEDSAVYLCASSFGIGALRETQYFGPGTRLLVL.

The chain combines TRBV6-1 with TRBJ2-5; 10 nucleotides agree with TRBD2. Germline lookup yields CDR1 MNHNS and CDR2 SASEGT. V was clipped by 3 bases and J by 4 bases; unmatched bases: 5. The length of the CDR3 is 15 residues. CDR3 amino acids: CASSDSGGTGETQYF. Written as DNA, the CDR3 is TGTGCCAGCAGTGATAGCGGGGGGACCGGAGAGACCCAGTACTTC.

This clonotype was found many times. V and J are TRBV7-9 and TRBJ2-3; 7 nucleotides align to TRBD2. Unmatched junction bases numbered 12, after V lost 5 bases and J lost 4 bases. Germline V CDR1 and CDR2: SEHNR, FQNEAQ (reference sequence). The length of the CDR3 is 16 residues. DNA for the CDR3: TGTGCCAGCAGCCGTAGCTACGGGGGGTCGCCAGATACGCAGTATTTT. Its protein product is CASSRSYGGSPDTQYF.

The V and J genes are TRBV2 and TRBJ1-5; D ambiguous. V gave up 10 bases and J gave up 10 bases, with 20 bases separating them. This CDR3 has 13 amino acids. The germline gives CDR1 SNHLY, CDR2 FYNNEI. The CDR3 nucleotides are TGTGCCACCGCCAGCCAGGTTAACGTTCCCCAGCATTTT. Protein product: CATASQVNVPQHF.

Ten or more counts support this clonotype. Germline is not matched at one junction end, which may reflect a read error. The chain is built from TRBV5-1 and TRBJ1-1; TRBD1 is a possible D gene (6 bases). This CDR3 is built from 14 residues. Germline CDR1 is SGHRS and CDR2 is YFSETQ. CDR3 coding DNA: TGTGCCAGCAGCGCGGGACAACTGAACACTGAAGCTTTCTTT. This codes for CASSAGQLNTEAFF. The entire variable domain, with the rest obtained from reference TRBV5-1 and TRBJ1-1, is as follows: KAGVTQTPRYLIKTRGQQVTLSCSPISGHRSVSWYQQTPGQGLQFLFEYFSETQRNKGNFPGRFSGRQFSNSRSEMNVSTLELGDSALYLCASSAGQLNTEAFFGQGTRLTVV.

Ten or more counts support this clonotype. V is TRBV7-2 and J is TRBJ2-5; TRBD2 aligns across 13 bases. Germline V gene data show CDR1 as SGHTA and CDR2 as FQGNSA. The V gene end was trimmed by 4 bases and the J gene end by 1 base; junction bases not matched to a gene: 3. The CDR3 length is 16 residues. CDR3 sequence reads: CASSSRLAGGQETQYF. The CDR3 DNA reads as TGTGCCAGCAGCTCCCGACTAGCGGGGGGCCAAGAGACCCAGTACTTC. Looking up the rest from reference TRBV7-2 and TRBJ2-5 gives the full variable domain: GAGVSQSPSNKVTEKGKDVELRCDPISGHTALYWYRQSLGQGLEFLIYFQGNSAPDKSGLPSDRFSAERTGGSVSTLTIQRTQQEDSAVYLCASSSRLAGGQETQYFGPGTRLLVL.

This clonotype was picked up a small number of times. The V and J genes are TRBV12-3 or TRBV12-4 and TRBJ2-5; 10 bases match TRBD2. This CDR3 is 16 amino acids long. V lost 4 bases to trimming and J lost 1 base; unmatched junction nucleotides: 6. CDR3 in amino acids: CASSSTAGGGQETQYF. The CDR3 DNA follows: TGTGCCAGCAGTTCGACAGCGGGAGGGGGCCAAGAGACCCAGTACTTC.

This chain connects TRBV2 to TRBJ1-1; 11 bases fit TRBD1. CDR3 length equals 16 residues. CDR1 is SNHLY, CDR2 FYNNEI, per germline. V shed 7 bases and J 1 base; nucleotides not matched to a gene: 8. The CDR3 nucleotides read TGTGCCAGCAACCCGGACAGGGGGCGCAGGAACACTGAAGCTTTCTTT. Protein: CASNPDRGRRNTEAFF.

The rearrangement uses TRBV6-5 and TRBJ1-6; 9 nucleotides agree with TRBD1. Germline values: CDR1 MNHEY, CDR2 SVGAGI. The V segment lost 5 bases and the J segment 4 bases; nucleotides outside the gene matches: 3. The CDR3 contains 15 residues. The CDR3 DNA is TGTGCCAGCAGTAGGACAGGGGTTTATAATTCACCCCTCCACTTT. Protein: CASSRTGVYNSPLHF.

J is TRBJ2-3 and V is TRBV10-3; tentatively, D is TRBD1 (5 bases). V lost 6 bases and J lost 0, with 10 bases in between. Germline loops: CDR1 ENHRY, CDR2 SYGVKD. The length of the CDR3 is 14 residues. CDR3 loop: CAIRQDTSTDTQYF. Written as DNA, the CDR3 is TGTGCCATCAGGCAGGACACTAGCACAGATACGCAGTATTTT.

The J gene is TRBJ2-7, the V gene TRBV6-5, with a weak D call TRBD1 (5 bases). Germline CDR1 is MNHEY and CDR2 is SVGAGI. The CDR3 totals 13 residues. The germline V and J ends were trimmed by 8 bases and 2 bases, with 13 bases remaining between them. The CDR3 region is CASATQDTYEQYF. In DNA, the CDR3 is TGTGCCAGCGCTACGCAGGACACCTACGAGCAGTACTTC.

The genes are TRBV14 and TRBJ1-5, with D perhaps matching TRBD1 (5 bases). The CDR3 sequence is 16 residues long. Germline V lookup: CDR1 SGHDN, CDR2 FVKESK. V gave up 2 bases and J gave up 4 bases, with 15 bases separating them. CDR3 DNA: TGTGCCAGCAGCCAAAAATGGTTCGGGGGGAATCAGCCCCAGCATTTT. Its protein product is CASSQKWFGGNQPQHF.